This passage covers 16 T cell receptor beta chains from one sample sequenced in a study of immune cell composition in non-small cell lung cancer. Normal lung was taken at the farthest possible site, at least 3 cm from tumour. Clones were read by immunoSEQ multiplex PCR, and TCRdb kept only the in-frame ones, dropping some. The table shows some 2,100 clones, with about 70% occurring only once. The sequenced sample consisted of non-adjacent lung tissue. These receptors originate from a human donor with non-small cell lung cancer.

Here the CDR3 reads CASSSQAGRQETQYF. CDR3 nucleotides: TGTGCCAGCAGCTCCCAAGCGGGGCGCCAAGAGACCCAGTACTTC. The V call is TRBV7-8, the J call TRBJ2-5; 7 bases are shared with TRBD2. This CDR3 comprises 15 residues. Germline CDR1 and CDR2: SGHVS and FQNEAQ. The J segment lost 1 base and the V segment lost 4 bases, leaving 6 bases of the junction unmatched. Filled out from reference TRBV7-8 and TRBJ2-5, the complete variable domain reads GAGVSQSPRYKVAKRGQDVALRCDPISGHVSLFWYQQALGQGPEFLTYFQNEAQLDKSGLPSDRFFAERPEGSVSTLKIQRTQQEDSAVYLCASSSQAGRQETQYFGPGTRLLVL.

The chain has TRBV6-9 and TRBJ2-1; 16 bases align to TRBD2. The germline CDR1 and CDR2 sequences are MNHGY and SVAAGI. J gave up 8 bases and V 8 bases, and 9 bases lay outside the gene matches. The CDR3 extends over 16 amino acids. CDR3 region: CASGGTSGGEEDEQFF. In nucleotides, the CDR3 is TGTGCCAGCGGGGGGACTAGCGGGGGGGAGGAGGATGAGCAGTTCTTC.

The V and J genes are TRBV6-6 and TRBJ1-5, with D possibly matching TRBD1 (5 bases). Germline-derived CDR1 and CDR2 are MNHNY and SVGAGI (reference sequence). CDR3 length: 13 residues. Trimming shortened V by 8 bases and J by 1 base, and 9 bases separated the two germline ends. The CDR3 nucleotides are TGTGCCAGCGCTCGACAGAGCAATCAGCCCCAGCATTTT. Its protein is CASARQSNQPQHF.

The chain employs TRBV6-1 and TRBJ1-2; TRBD1 is a possible D gene (6 bases). Trimming left V 5 bases short and J 3 bases short, with 10 bases between. Germline V gene data show CDR1 as MNHNS and CDR2 as SASEGT. The CDR3 totals 13 residues. CDR3 sequence reads: CASSTGYDYGYTF. The CDR3 DNA sequence: TGTGCCAGCAGTACAGGGTACGACTATGGCTACACCTTC.

In nucleotides, the CDR3 is TGTGCCAGCAGGGCAGGGGTCTCCTACGAGCAGTACTTC. It is translated as CASRAGVSYEQYF. The chain has TRBV6-1 and TRBJ2-7; TRBD1 is a possible D gene (6 bases). The V end was cut by 6 bases, the J end by 0 bases, with 9 bases between. The germline gives CDR1 MNHNS, CDR2 SASEGT. CDR3 length: 13 amino acids.

V gene TRBV9 combines with J gene TRBJ2-7; TRBD2 agrees at 8 bases. This CDR3 is built from 15 residues. J lost 4 bases, V lost 0 bases, and 6 bases had no gene match. CDR1 SGDLS and CDR2 YYNGEE come from the germline V gene. CDR3 DNA sequence: TGTGCCAGCAGCGTAGGACTAGCGAGCGAGTACGAGCAGTACTTC. Translating gives CASSVGLASEYEQYF.

The chain has TRBV7-2 and TRBJ2-3; D perhaps matches TRBD2 (7 bases). Germline V gene lookup returns CDR1 SGHTA and CDR2 FQGNSA. The CDR3 runs to 14 residues. V was pared by 4 bases and J by 5 bases, with 13 bases between. CDR3 loop: CASSSRGARDTQYF. DNA for the CDR3: TGTGCCAGCAGCTCACGGGGGGCCAGAGATACGCAGTATTTT.

The V call is TRBV13, the J call TRBJ1-4; possibly TRBD1 for D (5 bases). V was clipped by 2 bases and J by 4 bases, with 11 bases between them. CDR3 length: 15 amino acids. Germline CDR1 reads PRHDT; CDR2 reads FYEKMQ (reference sequence). The DNA for the CDR3 is TGTGCCAGCAGCTTAAGACAGACCCTTAATGAAAAACTGTTTTTT. Translated: CASSLRQTLNEKLFF. Full variable domain (missing parts from reference TRBV13 and TRBJ1-4): AAGVIQSPRHLIKEKRETATLKCYPIPRHDTVYWYQQGPGQDPQFLISFYEKMQSDKGSIPDRFSAQQFSDYHSELNMSSLELGDSALYFCASSLRQTLNEKLFFGSGTQLSVL.

This chain joins TRBV7-8 and TRBJ2-2; tentatively, D is TRBD2 (6 bases). The CDR3 is 12 amino acids. Germline assignment: CDR1 SGHVS and CDR2 FQNEAQ. Trimming removed 8 bases at V and 6 bases at J, with 10 bases between. CDR3 sequence (DNA): TGTGCCAGCCAGGGACTGGCCGGGGAGCTGTTTTTT. This translates into CASQGLAGELFF.

The chain recombines TRBV27 with TRBJ2-3; 9 nucleotides agree with TRBD1. Trimming at V came to 3 bases and at J to 2 bases, leaving 12 bases not matched to a gene. Per the germline V gene, CDR1 is MNHEY and CDR2 is SMNVEV (reference sequence). The CDR3 loop spans 18 amino acids. CDR3 sequence reads: CASSFSLPGQGYTDTQYF. In nucleotides, the CDR3 is TGTGCCAGCAGTTTTTCCCTCCCGGGACAGGGCTACACAGATACGCAGTATTTT.

This clone is large within its sample. This chain links TRBV6-6 with TRBJ1-2; 12 bases agree with TRBD1. With 11 bases clipped from V and 13 bases from J, the junction kept 11 bases outside the gene matches. CDR1 is MNHNY and CDR2 is SVGAGI in the germline V gene (reference sequence). This CDR3 spans 12 amino acids. CDR3 loop: CAGKGQGATCTF. The DNA for the CDR3 is TGTGCCGGAAAGGGACAGGGGGCTACTTGCACCTTC.

The chain recombines TRBV4-2 with TRBJ2-7; D is possibly TRBD2 (6 bases). CDR1 and CDR2 (germline): LGHNA, YNFKEQ. The CDR3 is 16 residues long. V was cut by 5 bases and J by 0 bases, with 17 bases left in between. The CDR3 protein is CASSLGGVASSYEQYF. Written as DNA, the CDR3 is TGTGCCAGCAGCTTGGGGGGTGTCGCGAGCTCCTACGAGCAGTACTTC.

The rearrangement uses TRBV10-3 and TRBJ2-1; 11 positions match TRBD2. The V gene end was trimmed by 4 bases and the J gene end by 4 bases; junction bases not matched to a gene: 0. This CDR3 is 14 amino acids long. The germline V gene has CDR1 ENHRY and CDR2 SYGVKD. The CDR3 protein is CAISGLAGYNEQFF. CDR3 in DNA: TGTGCCATCAGTGGACTAGCGGGGTACAATGAGCAGTTCTTC.

The chain employs TRBV4-2 and TRBJ1-2; D is possibly TRBD1 (5 bases). The CDR3 extends over 13 amino acids. CDR1 and CDR2 (germline): LGHNA, YNFKEQ. Trimming took 1 base from V and 8 from J, leaving 11 bases between them. This chain's CDR3 is CASSQGQGSGYTF. Written as DNA, the CDR3 is TGTGCCAGCAGCCAAGGGCAGGGTAGCGGCTACACCTTC.

This clone was seen just once. The DNA for the CDR3 is TGTGCCAGTCCCCCGGCAGGGGGCATTCTTCCCAATCAGCCCCAGCATTTT. This codes for CASPPAGGILPNQPQHF. This rearrangement joins TRBV9 to TRBJ1-5, with 8 bases lining up with TRBD1. Germline CDR1 SGDLS, CDR2 YYNGEE. V gave up 8 bases and J gave up 3 bases; unmatched junction bases: 16. The CDR3 totals 17 residues.

The V and J genes are TRBV7-3 and TRBJ2-3; 9 bases map to TRBD1. Trimming cost V 1 base and J 3 bases; bases outside gene matches: 8. The CDR3 loop spans 17 amino acids. CDR1 and CDR2 from the germline V gene are SGHTA and FQGTGA. CDR3 protein: CASSLRGQGFVTDTQYF. The CDR3 coding sequence is TGTGCCAGCAGCTTAAGGGGACAGGGTTTCGTAACAGATACGCAGTATTTT.